These 13 T cell receptor beta chains came from one sample sequenced in a study of human T cells and chemical hapten exposure. Stated time point: patch test 3, about 24 weeks after DPC sensitization. Stated treatment: therapeutic diphenylcyclopropenone sensitization with weekly scalp DPC. TCRdb re-analysed the RACE reads in MiXCR, keeping a single row per CDR3 protein. In the table there are some 170,000 distinct CDR3 sequences, about a quarter of which are singletons. The sample here was whole blood, taken in connection with sensitization to the hapten diphenylcyclopropenone (DPC). The receptors here all came from a woman aged 18-29 years with alopecia areata. Some clones in this sample may be carry-over from other donors' samples.

This clonotype showed up just a few times. The V call is TRBV29-1, the J call TRBJ2-1, with TRBD1 matching 7 bases. Germline CDR1 is SQVTM and CDR2 is ANQGSEA. CDR3 size: 13 residues. After removal of 4 bases from V and 3 bases from J, the junction contained 3 bases not matched to a gene. For the CDR3, the DNA is TGCAGCGTTGTACGGGACAGCTACAATGAGCAGTTCTTC. Translating it yields CSVVRDSYNEQFF.

This clonotype appeared a few times. J is TRBJ1-5 and V is TRBV19; D might be TRBD1 (5 bases). V lost 9 bases and J 2 bases, leaving 14 bases between the germline ends. Germline CDR1 is LNHDA and CDR2 is SQIVND (reference sequence). This CDR3 is 14 amino acids long. The CDR3 region is CASHLLGGNQPQHF. CDR3 DNA sequence: TGTGCCAGCCACCTGTTGGGGGGCAATCAGCCCCAGCATTTT.

The chain links TRBV4-2 to TRBJ1-4, with 8 bases identical to TRBD1. Germline V lookup: CDR1 LGHNA, CDR2 YNFKEQ. CDR3 length: 14 residues. J gave up 8 bases and V 4 bases, and 6 bases lay outside the gene matches. The CDR3 here is CASSPDRGGEKLFF. CDR3 nucleotides: TGTGCCAGCAGCCCCGACAGGGGAGGGGAAAAACTGTTTTTT.

The V call is TRBV29-1, the J call TRBJ2-7, with 9 bases matching TRBD1. The CDR3 sequence is 13 residues long. The germline CDR1 and CDR2 sequences are SQVTM and ANQGSEA. Trimming took 7 bases from V and 7 from J; bases not matched to a gene: 11. The CDR3 spells CSARDRVEWEQYF. In DNA form, the CDR3 reads TGCAGCGCTCGGGACAGGGTCGAATGGGAGCAGTACTTC.

The chain joins TRBV14 to TRBJ1-5; D gene unclear. Trimming cost V 0 bases and J 7 bases, with 16 bases left between them. This CDR3 has 16 residues. Germline-derived CDR1 and CDR2 are SGHDN and FVKESK. Written as DNA, the CDR3 is TGTGCCAGCAGCCAAGATCTTACAGTCTTTTCCCAGCCCCAGCATTTT. This sequence encodes CASSQDLTVFSQPQHF.

The chain joins TRBV4-2 to TRBJ1-4; the D gene is possibly TRBD1 (6 bases). V was cut by 5 bases and J by 8 bases, with 15 bases left in between. The CDR3 runs to 14 residues. The germline V gene encodes CDR1 LGHNA and CDR2 YNFKEQ. In DNA, the CDR3 is TGTGCCAGCAGCGAGTCCGCAGGGGACGAAAAACTGTTTTTT. Its protein product is CASSESAGDEKLFF.

This clonotype was observed a few times. The J gene is TRBJ1-5, the V gene TRBV4-2, with D uncertain. Germline loops: CDR1 LGHNA, CDR2 YNFKEQ. CDR3 length: 14 amino acids. V was shortened by 1 base and J by 5 bases, with 9 bases between the two germline ends. As DNA, the CDR3 is TGTGCCAGCAGCCAAGGTCCCCCCGATCAGCCCCAGCATTTT. Translated, it gives CASSQGPPDQPQHF.

The V and J genes are TRBV20-1 and TRBJ2-5; no clear D. Between the trimmed V and J ends, which lost 0 bases and 1 base, there was a span of 9 bases. The CDR3 totals 14 residues. Germline V lookup: CDR1 DFQATT, CDR2 SNEGSKA (reference sequence). The CDR3 DNA reads as TGCAGTGCTAGAGACTCGGCTACCCAAGAGACCCAGTACTTC. As protein: CSARDSATQETQYF.

This clonotype has a handful of counts. The chain carries TRBV5-1 and TRBJ1-6, with 9 nucleotides matching TRBD1. The CDR3 is 15 residues long. Germline values: CDR1 SGHRS, CDR2 YFSETQ. V trimming: 3 bases; J trimming: 8 bases; junction bases outside the gene matches: 6. CDR3 residues: CASSSAGTGYSPLHF. CDR3 DNA sequence: TGCGCCAGCAGCTCTGCCGGGACAGGGTATTCACCCCTCCACTTT.

The chain joins TRBV29-1 to TRBJ2-7; D is possibly TRBD1 (7 bases). V gave up 7 bases and J gave up 6 bases, with 13 bases separating them. From germline, CDR1 is SQVTM and CDR2 ANQGSEA. There are 11 residues in the CDR3. The CDR3 DNA reads as TGCAGCGCCAGGGGGGTCGGCGAGCAGTACTTC. It codes for CSARGVGEQYF.

This chain links TRBV4-2 with TRBJ2-5; 7 positions agree with TRBD1. The germline V gene encodes CDR1 LGHNA and CDR2 YNFKEQ. This CDR3 has 15 amino acids. Trimming took 1 base from V and 3 from J; bases not matched to a gene: 5. CDR3 DNA: TGTGCCAGCAGCCAAGGTGGCCAGGGGGAAGAGACCCAGTACTTC. It encodes CASSQGGQGEETQYF.

This chain joins TRBV5-1 and TRBJ1-2; 9 bases fit TRBD1. This CDR3 contains 13 residues. Looked up from germline, CDR1 is SGHRS and CDR2 is YFSETQ. V gave up 4 bases and J gave up 7 bases; unmatched junction bases: 5. The CDR3 protein is CASSDTGGGGYTF. CDR3 in DNA: TGCGCCAGCAGCGATACAGGGGGCGGTGGCTACACCTTC.

This clonotype turned up a few times. The chain uses TRBV6-2 or TRBV6-3 and TRBJ2-1; the D gene is possibly TRBD2 (6 bases). Trimming shortened V by 4 bases and J by 7 bases, and 11 bases separated the two germline ends. The CDR3 totals 13 residues. Germline assignment: CDR1 MNHEY and CDR2 SVGEGT. CDR3 loop: CASSLGLWNEQFF. The DNA of the CDR3 is TGTGCCAGCAGTTTGGGACTGTGGAATGAGCAGTTCTTC.